The rows below give T cell receptor beta chains drawn from one sample of a study of beta chain features in type 1 diabetes. Profiled with immunoSEQ multiplex PCR; TCRdb holds only in-frame clones, not every one. The sample shows fewer than 150,000 clones, 6.9% of them seen only once. The sequencing input was central memory CD4+ T cells from blood. All receptors derive from a woman aged 25-40 years in good health. The conserved cysteine and the conserved F or W are not part of the CDR3 here. Some rows mark clone size as missing; the rest say once, few, many or name a class of expanded clone.

>few|TRBJ2-6|14|TRBV14
ASSHYTGAGANVLT
>few|TRBJ2-4|15|TRBV5-1
ASSLEGRGLAKNIQY
>few|TRBJ2-1|13|TRBV19
ASKDPGQSRDEQF
>NA|TRBJ2-3|13|TRBV5-1
ASSLVAGGPDTQY
>many|TRBJ2-3|12|TRBV5-1
ASSSGVGTDTQY
>NA|TRBJ2-7|12|TRBV18
ASSPLQGLDEQY
>NA|TRBJ2-1|13|TRBV7-3
ASSLDYGGNNEQF
>NA|TRBJ2-7|14|TRBV11-2
ASSPPRGSGRYEQY
>few|TRBJ2-3|11|TRBV28
ASSPTSVHTQY
>NA|TRBJ2-5|11|TRBV9
ASSAFLQETQY
>few|TRBJ2-3|13|TRBV10-3
AISLGGTSGESQY
>NA|TRBJ1-2|12|TRBV27
ASSSPGQAYGYT
>NA|TRBJ1-2|10|TRBV28
ASSRDSYGYT
>NA|TRBJ2-1|11|TRBV19
ASSEYTGNEQF
>NA|TRBJ2-1|14|TRBV4-3
ASSQAPSGNLDEQF
>few|TRBJ1-1|13|TRBV5-6
ASSWGGPLNTEAF
>NA|TRBJ1-4|13|TRBV7-8
ASSPQTGGGEKLF
>NA|TRBJ1-5|12|TRBV6-6
ASRTRDSSQPQH
>NA|TRBJ2-1|15|TRBV4-2
ASSQDPSAGDYNEQF
>few|TRBJ2-7|14|TRBV7-2
ASSEGTGVTSYEQY
>NA|TRBJ2-3|11|TRBV6-6
ASSYGQQDTQY
>few|TRBJ2-5|15|TRBV4-1
ASSQVLAGGYRETQY
>NA|TRBJ2-2|17|TRBV9
ASSVAGVIVTSDTGELF
>few|TRBJ1-1|14|TRBV6-5
ASSYTLGGRATEAF
>few|TRBJ1-5|11|TRBV7-9
ASSLDKGQPQH
>few|TRBJ1-2|14|TRBV4-3
ASSHLTGDEAYGYT
>NA|TRBJ1-1|14|TRBV19
ASSIGRTRTNTEAF
>few|TRBJ1-2|12|TRBV27
ASRGQGRVYGYT
>few|TRBJ1-1|12|TRBV5-4
ASSSISTGSEAF
>NA|TRBJ1-1|15|TRBV5-1
ASSTQLTGGGGTEAF
>many|TRBJ2-6|14|TRBV29-1
SVELGQYSGANVLT
>NA|TRBJ2-5|12|TRBV11-2
ASSPLGAGETQY
>NA|TRBJ1-2|12|TRBV28
ASRETTADYGYT
>few|TRBJ2-3|11|TRBV4-2
ASSQQGSDTQY
>NA|TRBJ2-1|16|TRBV7-2
ASSQNGDWTLEYNEQF
>many|TRBJ2-7|13|TRBV10-3
AISGEAGGAGEQY
>few|TRBJ2-3|17|TRBV7-8
ASSFPSGAPLWSTDTQY
>NA|TRBJ2-7|14|TRBV19
ASSSRDFNRLYEQY
>few|TRBJ2-1|13|TRBV4-2
ASRLGLAGYNEQF
>NA|TRBJ2-3|13|TRBV7-9
ASSLMGQGTDTQY
>NA|TRBJ2-7|13|TRBV11-1
ASSPRTSGSTEQY
>many|TRBJ2-1|12|TRBV5-4
ASSLSGRQNEQF
>NA|TRBJ2-5|13|TRBV28
ASSTGGGHQETQY
>few|TRBJ2-1|14|TRBV14
ASSSILAGARNEQF
>NA|TRBJ1-1|11|TRBV12-5
ASGKQLNTEAF
>NA|TRBJ1-4|11|TRBV13
ASSNQGQKKLF
>few|TRBJ2-1|14|TRBV7-2
ASSLDRTGTYNEQF
>few|TRBJ2-5|12|TRBV5-8
ASSFVPRQETQY
>NA|TRBJ1-2|11|TRBV29-1
SVEDQGGHGYT
>many|TRBJ2-2|13|TRBV19
ASRLVASSAGELF
>few|TRBJ2-2|14|TRBV7-2
ASSRRRGSETGELF
>NA|TRBJ2-7|9|TRBV28
ASSSSREQY
>NA|TRBJ2-7|15|TRBV30
ASIQKGLAGGSYEQY
>few|TRBJ1-5|13|TRBV7-9
ASSFGGGDNQPQH
>few|TRBJ2-1|14|TRBV18
ASSPGTSGRMTGQF
>few|TRBJ1-5|10|TRBV6-6
ASRPGDQPQH
>NA|TRBJ2-7|13|TRBV7-2
ASSSGQVWPYEQY
>few|TRBJ1-1|11|TRBV30
AWSEGGDTEAF
>NA|TRBJ1-4|13|TRBV29-1
SVEDREAAGEKLF